These T cell receptor beta chains were read from a single sample in a study of radiotherapy plus CTLA-4 blockade in lung cancer. The table came from immunoSEQ multiplex PCR; TCRdb's copy has only in-frame clones and leaves some out. The table includes approximately 89,000 clones, under 85% detected once. This material consisted of peripheral blood, taken from a patient treated with radiotherapy plus ipilimumab. The receptors stem from a human donor with non-small cell lung cancer that progressed on radiotherapy plus ipilimumab. CDR3s include the opening cysteine and the closing phenylalanine or tryptophan. Fields, in order: V gene, D gene, J gene, clone size, CDR3 DNA, CDR3 protein. The D gene is left open where the match is weak. Only some rows state a clone size, as once, few, many or a class for expanded clones.

V: TRBV6-4
D: TRBD1
J: TRBJ1-2
size: NA
DNA: TGTGCCAGCAGTACACCGGGACAGGGCCTCTATGGCTACACCTTC
CDR3: CASSTPGQGLYGYTF

V: TRBV5-1
D: TRBD1
J: TRBJ1-2
size: NA
DNA: TGCGCCAGCAGCTTCGACAGGGTTGGCTACACCTTC
CDR3: CASSFDRVGYTF

V: TRBV10-2
D: NA
J: TRBJ2-1
size: NA
DNA: TGCGCCAGCAGGGGCTTGCCCTACAATGAGCAGTTCTTC
CDR3: CASRGLPYNEQFF

V: TRBV27
D: NA
J: TRBJ1-3
size: NA
DNA: TGTGCCAGCAGTTCCCGCTGGCGAGGGACTGGAAACACCATATATTTT
CDR3: CASSSRWRGTGNTIYF

V: TRBV28
D: NA
J: TRBJ1-1
size: NA
DNA: TGTGCCAGCAGCCCACAGGTGAACACTGAAGCTTTCTTT
CDR3: CASSPQVNTEAFF

V: TRBV7-6
D: TRBD1
J: TRBJ1-6
size: NA
DNA: TGTGCCAGCAGCTTATCACGACAGGGGGTTTACTCACCCCTCCACTTT
CDR3: CASSLSRQGVYSPLHF

V: TRBV27
D: TRBD1
J: TRBJ2-1
size: NA
DNA: TGTGCCAGCAGGCCAACTACAGGGGGCAATGAGCAGTTCTTC
CDR3: CASRPTTGGNEQFF

V: TRBV5-1
D: NA
J: TRBJ2-4
size: NA
DNA: TGCGCCAGCAGCTTGGGTGCGGGTTTGGTCAAAAACATTCAGTACTTC
CDR3: CASSLGAGLVKNIQYF

V: TRBV27
D: TRBD1
J: TRBJ1-5
size: NA
DNA: TGTGCCAGCAGTTTCACCGACAGGGCGAATCAGCCCCAGCATTTT
CDR3: CASSFTDRANQPQHF

V: TRBV19
D: NA
J: TRBJ1-4
size: NA
DNA: TGTGCCAGTAGTCCAGAGCGGGGAGGAAAACTGTTTTTT
CDR3: CASSPERGGKLFF

V: TRBV7-2
D: TRBD1
J: TRBJ1-1
size: NA
DNA: TGTGCCAGCAGGCCTCCCGGGACAGGGAACACTGAAGCTTTCTTT
CDR3: CASRPPGTGNTEAFF

V: TRBV27
D: NA
J: TRBJ2-7
size: few
DNA: TGTGCCAGCAGGGGGACGGGCCCACACTCCCTCCACGAGCAGTACTTC
CDR3: CASRGTGPHSLHEQYF

V: TRBV5-1
D: TRBD2
J: TRBJ2-3
size: few
DNA: TGCGCCAGCAGCCTCGGACTAGCGGTCAAAGATACGCAGTATTTT
CDR3: CASSLGLAVKDTQYF

V: TRBV7-3
D: NA
J: TRBJ1-2
size: NA
DNA: TGTGCCAGCAGCTACCCCGCCGTAAGGCTGTGGGGCTACACCTTC
CDR3: CASSYPAVRLWGYTF

V: TRBV4-2
D: NA
J: TRBJ1-4
size: NA
DNA: TGTGCCAGCAGCTCTGGACTGAATACTAATGAAAAACTGTTTTTT
CDR3: CASSSGLNTNEKLFF

V: TRBV29-1
D: TRBD2
J: TRBJ2-4
size: NA
DNA: TGCAGCGTTGAATTGGCTAGCGGGAGAGTCCGGAACATTCAGTACTTC
CDR3: CSVELASGRVRNIQYF

V: TRBV10-3
D: TRBD1
J: TRBJ2-7
size: NA
DNA: TGTGCCATCAGTGAGTCAGGGGTTCAGGGGGACGAGCAGTACTTC
CDR3: CAISESGVQGDEQYF

V: TRBV7-2
D: TRBD1
J: TRBJ1-2
size: NA
DNA: TGTGCCAGCTCCCTAGGCGGGACAGGGGACTATGGCTACACCTTC
CDR3: CASSLGGTGDYGYTF

V: TRBV5-1
D: NA
J: TRBJ1-2
size: medium-sized
DNA: TGCGCCAGCGGAGATCTCGCCCCCACCTTC
CDR3: CASGDLAPTF

V: TRBV6-5
D: NA
J: TRBJ1-2
size: NA
DNA: TGTGCCAGCAGTTATTCGCCTACTAACTATGGCTACACCTTC
CDR3: CASSYSPTNYGYTF

V: TRBV9
D: NA
J: TRBJ2-3
size: NA
DNA: TGTGCCAGCAGCGTCGGGACGCTACTTTTAGATACGCAGTATTTT
CDR3: CASSVGTLLLDTQYF

V: TRBV5-4
D: NA
J: TRBJ1-2
size: NA
DNA: TGTGCCAGCAGCGTACAGGGTCCGTATGGCTACACCTTC
CDR3: CASSVQGPYGYTF

V: TRBV5-8
D: NA
J: TRBJ1-1
size: NA
DNA: TGTGCCAGCAGCCCGAGCATGAACACTGAAGCTTTCTTT
CDR3: CASSPSMNTEAFF

V: TRBV4-3
D: NA
J: TRBJ1-1
size: NA
DNA: TGCGCCAGCAGCCAAGAAGGGCCCCCGTCGAACACTGAAGCTTTCTTT
CDR3: CASSQEGPPSNTEAFF